This T cell receptor (beta chain) originates from a study of T cell repertoires in cytomegalovirus infection. TCRdb re-called the reads through MiXCR, storing one row per CDR3 protein. The sample consists of fewer than 900,000 distinct CDR3 sequences, 25% to 30% of them appearing once. Note on this clonotype: Antigen: not known.

The CDR3 totals 15 residues. V lost 6 bases to trimming and J lost 6 bases, with 18 bases between them. The specimen comprised cultured CD8+ T cells from PBMCs, sampled from culture after CMV antigen stimulation. This chain joins TRBV12-3 or TRBV12-4 and TRBJ1-5; D possibly corresponds to TRBD1 (5 bases). This clonotype was sampled from a human donor in good health (CMV status not recorded). Some clones in this sample may be carry-over from other donors' samples. The CDR3 nucleotides are TGTGCCAGCAGACTAGGGGCAGGGCACATTCAGCCCCAGCATTTT. Translation gives CASRLGAGHIQPQHF.